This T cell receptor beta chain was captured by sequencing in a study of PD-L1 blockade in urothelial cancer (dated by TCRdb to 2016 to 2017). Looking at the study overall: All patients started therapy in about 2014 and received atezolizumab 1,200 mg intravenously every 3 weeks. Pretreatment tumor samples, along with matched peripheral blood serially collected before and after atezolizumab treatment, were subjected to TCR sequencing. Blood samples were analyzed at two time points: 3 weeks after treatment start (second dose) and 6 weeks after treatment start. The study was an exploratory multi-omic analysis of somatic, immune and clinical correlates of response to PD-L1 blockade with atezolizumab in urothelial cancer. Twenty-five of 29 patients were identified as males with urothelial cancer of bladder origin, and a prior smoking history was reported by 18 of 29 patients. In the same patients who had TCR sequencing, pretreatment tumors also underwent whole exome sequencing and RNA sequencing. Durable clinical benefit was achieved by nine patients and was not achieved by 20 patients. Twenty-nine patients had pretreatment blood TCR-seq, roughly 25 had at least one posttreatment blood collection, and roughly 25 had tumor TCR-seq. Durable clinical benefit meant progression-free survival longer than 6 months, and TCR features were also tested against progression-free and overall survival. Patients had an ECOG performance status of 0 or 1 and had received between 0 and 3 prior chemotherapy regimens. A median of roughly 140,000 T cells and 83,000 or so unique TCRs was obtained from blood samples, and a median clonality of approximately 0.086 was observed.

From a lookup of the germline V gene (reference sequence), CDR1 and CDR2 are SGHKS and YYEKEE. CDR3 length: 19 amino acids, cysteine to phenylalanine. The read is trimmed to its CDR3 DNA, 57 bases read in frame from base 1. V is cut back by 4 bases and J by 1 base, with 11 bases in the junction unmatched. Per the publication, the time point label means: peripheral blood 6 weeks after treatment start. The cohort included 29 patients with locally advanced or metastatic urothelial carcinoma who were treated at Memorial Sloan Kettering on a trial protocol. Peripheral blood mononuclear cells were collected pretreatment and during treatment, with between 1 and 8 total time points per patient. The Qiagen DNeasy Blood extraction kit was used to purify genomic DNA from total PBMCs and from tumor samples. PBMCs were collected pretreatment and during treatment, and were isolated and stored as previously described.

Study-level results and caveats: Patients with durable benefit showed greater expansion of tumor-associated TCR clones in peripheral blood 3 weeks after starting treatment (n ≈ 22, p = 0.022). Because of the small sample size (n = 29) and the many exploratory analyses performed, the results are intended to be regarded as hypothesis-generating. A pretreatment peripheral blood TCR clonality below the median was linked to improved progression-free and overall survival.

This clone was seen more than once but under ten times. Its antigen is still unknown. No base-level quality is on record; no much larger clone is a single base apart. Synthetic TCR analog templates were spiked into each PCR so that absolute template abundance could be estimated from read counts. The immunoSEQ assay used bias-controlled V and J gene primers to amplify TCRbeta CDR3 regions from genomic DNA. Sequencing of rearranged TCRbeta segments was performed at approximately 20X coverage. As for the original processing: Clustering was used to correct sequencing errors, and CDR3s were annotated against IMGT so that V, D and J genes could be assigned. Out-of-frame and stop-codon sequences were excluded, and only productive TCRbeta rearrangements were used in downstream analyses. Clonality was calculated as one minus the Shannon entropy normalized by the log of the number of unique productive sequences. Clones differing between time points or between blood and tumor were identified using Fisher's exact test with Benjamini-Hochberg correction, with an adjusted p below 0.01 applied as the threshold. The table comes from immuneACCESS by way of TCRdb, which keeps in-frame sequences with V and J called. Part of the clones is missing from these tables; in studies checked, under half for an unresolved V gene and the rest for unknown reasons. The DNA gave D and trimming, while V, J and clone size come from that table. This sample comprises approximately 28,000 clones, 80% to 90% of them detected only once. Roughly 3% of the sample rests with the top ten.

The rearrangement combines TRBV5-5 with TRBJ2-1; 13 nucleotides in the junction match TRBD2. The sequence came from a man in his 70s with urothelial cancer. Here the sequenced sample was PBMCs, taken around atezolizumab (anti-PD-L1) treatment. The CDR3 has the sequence CASSLVGLAGVWSYNEQFF. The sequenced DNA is TGTGCCAGCAGCCTGGTCGGACTAGCGGGAGTCTGGTCCTACAATGAGCAGTTCTTC.